The 28 T cell receptor beta chains below all came from one sample that was sequenced in a study of graft-versus-host responses after intestinal transplantation. Their cognate antigens are unknown. Libraries were prepared by immunoSEQ multiplex PCR; TCRdb keeps only in-frame clonotypes and omits some of them. The repertoire holds 45,000 to 50,000 clones, with around 90% as singletons. Material: unstimulated CD4+ T cells sorted from spleen or lymph node cells, obtained before transplant. The receptors were sampled from a human donor who was the organ donor for an intestinal transplant.

The rearrangement uses TRBV6-5 and TRBJ2-7; possible D gene TRBD1, 6 bases. V shed 2 bases and J shed 5 bases, with 13 bases lying between them. CDR1 is MNHEY, CDR2 SVGAGI, per germline. The length of the CDR3 is 14 residues. The CDR3 here is CASSYQGSDDEQYF. In DNA, the CDR3 is TGTGCCAGCAGTTACCAGGGGTCAGACGACGAGCAGTACTTC.

The V call is TRBV6-5, the J call TRBJ1-2; D is unresolved. The CDR3 is 13 amino acids. V lost 8 bases to trimming and J lost 6 bases, with 16 bases between them. Germline-derived CDR1 and CDR2 are MNHEY and SVGAGI. Written as DNA, the CDR3 is TGTGCCAGCGCCCCGGCGGGGAGCCATGGCTACACCTTC. Amino acid sequence: CASAPAGSHGYTF.

The chain uses TRBV9 and TRBJ2-3; maybe TRBD2 (6 bases). From germline, CDR1 is SGDLS and CDR2 YYNGEE. The CDR3 is 16 amino acids. V was pared by 0 bases and J by 6 bases, with 17 bases between. Written as DNA, the CDR3 is TGTGCCAGCAGCGTAGATAGGCCGGGAGTTTCTGATACGCAGTATTTT. Translated: CASSVDRPGVSDTQYF.

The chain joins TRBV28 to TRBJ2-7; D is ambiguous. V lost 8 bases, J lost 3 bases, and 17 bases lay in between. Per the germline V gene, CDR1 is MDHEN and CDR2 is SYDVKM. This CDR3 region has 14 residues. CDR3 coding DNA: TGTGCCAGCCGCGCCCAGGCTTTCCTCTACGAGCAGTACTTC. It yields the protein CASRAQAFLYEQYF.

The V gene is TRBV6-6, the J gene TRBJ2-7; 8 bases match TRBD1. Trimming cost V 8 bases and J 1 base; bases outside gene matches: 10. This CDR3 has 15 amino acids. Germline V CDR1 and CDR2: MNHNY, SVGAGI (reference sequence). CDR3: CASSSSGTGSYEQYF. The CDR3, as DNA: TGTGCCAGCTCCTCCTCCGGGACAGGTTCCTACGAGCAGTACTTC.

A note on this clone: Mismatch with germline at one junction end may stem from a read error. The rearrangement uses TRBV2 and TRBJ1-1; D ambiguous. Germline values: CDR1 SNHLY, CDR2 FYNNEI. This CDR3 region has 12 residues. The CDR3 coding sequence is TGTACCAGCACGGCGGGGTCCACTGAAGCTTTCTTT. Translating gives CTSTAGSTEAFF.

The chain combines TRBV30 with TRBJ1-2; D is unresolved. The CDR3 runs 12 residues. The V gene lost 4 bases and the J gene lost 4 bases, with 10 bases spanning the gap. Germline lookup yields CDR1 GTSNPN and CDR2 SVGIG (reference sequence). The CDR3 sequence is CAWMAPGYGYTF. The CDR3 nucleotides read TGTGCCTGGATGGCACCTGGCTATGGCTACACCTTC.

The genes are TRBV7-6 and TRBJ2-7; possible D gene TRBD2, 7 bases. The length of the CDR3 is 14 residues. V dropped 3 bases and J dropped 7 bases, with 16 bases sitting between them. Germline values: CDR1 SGHVS, CDR2 FNYEAQ. The CDR3 reads CASSFGGGRGEQYF. CDR3 DNA sequence: TGTGCCAGCAGCTTTGGGGGGGGGCGAGGAGAGCAGTACTTC.

The chain has TRBV7-4 and TRBJ2-7; D is uncertain. Looked up from germline, CDR1 is SGHVT and CDR2 is SQSDAQ. V was trimmed by 4 bases and J by 3 bases, leaving 4 bases between them. The CDR3 contains 11 residues. For the CDR3, the DNA is TGTGCCAGCAGCTGGGACTACGAGCAGTACTTC. It is translated as CASSWDYEQYF.

This rearrangement joins TRBV19 to TRBJ2-5; 9 positions agree with TRBD1. J was trimmed by 5 bases and V by 3 bases; bases with no gene match: 10. This CDR3 contains 16 residues. Germline CDR1 and CDR2: LNHDA and SQIVND (reference sequence). CDR3 sequence reads: CASSIGGTGRFETQYF. In nucleotides, the CDR3 is TGTGCCAGTAGTATTGGGGGGACAGGGCGTTTCGAGACCCAGTACTTC.

The V and J genes are TRBV28 and TRBJ1-5; D is uncertain. The V gene's germline CDR1 is MDHEN and CDR2 SYDVKM. The V and J ends lost 1 base and 0 bases respectively, with 1 base between them. The CDR3 is 13 amino acids. The CDR3 protein is CASSLYSNQPQHF. The CDR3 DNA is TGTGCCAGCAGTTTATATAGCAATCAGCCCCAGCATTTT. The full variable domain, with the rest looked up from reference TRBV28 and TRBJ1-5, is DVKVTQSSRYLVKRTGEKVFLECVQDMDHENMFWYRQDPGLGLRLIYFSYDVKMKEKGDIPEGYSVSREKKERFSLILESASTNQTSMYLCASSLYSNQPQHFGDGTRLSIL.

The chain has TRBV4-2 and TRBJ2-7, with 14 bases identical to TRBD2. V lost 5 bases, J lost 2 bases, and 5 bases stayed unmatched. Germline loops: CDR1 LGHNA, CDR2 YNFKEQ. The CDR3 runs 16 residues. CDR3 protein: CASSSLTSGRAYEQYF. The CDR3 region has the DNA TGTGCCAGCAGCTCCCTGACTAGCGGGAGGGCCTACGAGCAGTACTTC.

The chain joins TRBV7-2 to TRBJ2-3, with 10 nucleotides matching TRBD2. The ends lost 2 bases at V and 4 bases at J; junction bases unmatched: 6. This CDR3 contains 16 residues. Per germline, CDR1 SGHTA and CDR2 FQGNSA. As DNA, the CDR3 is TGTGCCAGCAGCTTAACAGCGGGAGGGCCCCCAGATACGCAGTATTTT. As protein: CASSLTAGGPPDTQYF.

This chain uses TRBV25-1 with TRBJ2-2; tentatively, D is TRBD1 or TRBD2 (6 bases each). CDR3 length: 12 amino acids. Germline CDR1 and CDR2: MGHDK and SYGVNS. The CDR3 reads CWGAPNTGELFF. CDR3 nucleotide sequence: TGTTGGGGGGCCCCGAACACCGGGGAGCTGTTTTTT.

V gene TRBV30 combines with J gene TRBJ1-3, with D hard to call. This CDR3 contains 13 residues. Trimming stripped 4 bases from V and 1 base from J, with 8 bases between. In germline, CDR1 is GTSNPN, CDR2 SVGIG (reference sequence). Here the CDR3 DNA reads TGTGCCTGGATTCCAGATTCTGGAAACACCATATATTTT. It codes for CAWIPDSGNTIYF. The variable domain in full, with the rest retrieved from reference TRBV30 and TRBJ1-3, is SQTIHQWPATLVQPVGSPLSLECTVEGTSNPNLYWYRQAAGRGLQLLFYSVGIGQISSEVPQNLSASRPQDRQFILSSKKLLLSDSGFYLCAWIPDSGNTIYFGEGSWLTVV.

The V call is TRBV5-5, the J call TRBJ2-3, with unresolved D. The ends were cut back, 0 bases at V and 5 bases at J, with 4 bases in the middle. Germline V gives CDR1 SGHKS, CDR2 YYEKEE (reference sequence). CDR3 length equals 12 residues. CDR3 region: CASSLEGDTQYF. DNA for the CDR3: TGTGCCAGCAGCTTGGAGGGAGATACGCAGTATTTT.

Of note for this clone: Other DNA sequences in this sample translate to the same CDR3. The chain employs TRBV6-5 and TRBJ2-5; D ambiguous. This CDR3 spans 13 amino acids. Per the germline V gene, CDR1 is MNHEY and CDR2 is SVGAGI. V shed 0 bases and J shed 2 bases, with 4 bases lying between them. Here the CDR3 DNA reads TGTGCCAGCAGTTACTCTCTTCAAGAGACCCAGTACTTC. It yields the protein CASSYSLQETQYF.

This chain links TRBV19 with TRBJ2-7, with 9 bases fitting TRBD2. Trimming removed 3 bases from V and 2 bases from J; junction bases left unmatched: 5. The V gene's germline CDR1 is LNHDA and CDR2 SQIVND (reference sequence). The CDR3 is 15 amino acids. CDR3 in amino acids: CASSMVAGGPYEQYF. Written as DNA, the CDR3 is TGTGCCAGTAGTATGGTCGCGGGAGGGCCCTACGAGCAGTACTTC.

The V call is TRBV30, the J call TRBJ1-5; D ambiguous. The germline V gene has CDR1 GTSNPN and CDR2 SVGIG (reference sequence). The CDR3 length is 13 residues. Trimming stripped 0 bases from V and 5 bases from J, with 8 bases between. The CDR3 region has the DNA TGTGCCTGGAGTGTACTGAGGGATCAGCCCCAGCATTTT. It specifies CAWSVLRDQPQHF.

CDR3 residues: CASSLSGSGYTF. CDR3 DNA: TGTGCCAGCAGCTTATCGGGGAGCGGCTACACCTTC. The chain is built from TRBV11-2 and TRBJ1-2; D is unclear. This CDR3 has 12 residues. V gave up 2 bases and J gave up 8 bases, with 9 bases separating them. Germline CDR1 SGHAT, CDR2 FQNNGV.

V and J are TRBV11-2 and TRBJ2-5; the D call may be TRBD1 or TRBD2 (5 bases each). From germline, CDR1 is SGHAT and CDR2 FQNNGV. The CDR3 has 14 amino acids. The V and J ends lost 3 bases and 3 bases respectively, with 11 bases between them. CDR3 sequence reads: CASSFGDGEETQYF. In DNA, the CDR3 is TGTGCCAGCAGCTTCGGGGACGGTGAAGAGACCCAGTACTTC. The whole variable domain, remainder taken from reference TRBV11-2 and TRBJ2-5, is EAGVAQSPRYKIIEKRQSVAFWCNPISGHATLYWYQQILGQGPKLLIQFQNNGVVDDSQLPKDRFSAERLKGVDSTLKIQPAKLEDSAVYLCASSFGDGEETQYFGPGTRLLVL.

This sequence joins TRBV30 and TRBJ2-7; TRBD1 agrees at 11 bases. J gave up 2 bases and V 3 bases, and 9 bases lay outside the gene matches. Germline CDR1 and CDR2: GTSNPN and SVGIG (reference sequence). There are 16 residues in the CDR3. For the CDR3, the DNA is TGTGCCTGGAGACCCGGACAGGGGGCGAGCCCCTACGAGCAGTACTTC. Translation gives CAWRPGQGASPYEQYF.

The chain has TRBV27 and TRBJ2-7, with 11 positions matching TRBD1. There are 17 residues in the CDR3. Per the germline V gene, CDR1 is MNHEY and CDR2 is SMNVEV (reference sequence). With V trimmed by 6 bases and J by 0 bases, 10 bases remained unmatched. The CDR3 region is CASRDFGTGGLSYEQYF. The CDR3 nucleotides read TGTGCCAGCAGAGATTTCGGGACAGGGGGTCTCTCCTACGAGCAGTACTTC.

V is TRBV5-1 and J is TRBJ2-3; 8 bases are shared with TRBD1. Per germline, CDR1 SGHRS and CDR2 YFSETQ. The CDR3 totals 15 residues. V shed 4 bases and J 2 bases; nucleotides not matched to a gene: 6. CDR3 region: CASSPGGPFTDTQYF. CDR3 DNA: TGCGCCAGCAGCCCAGGGGGCCCATTCACAGATACGCAGTATTTT.

This chain joins TRBV6-6 and TRBJ2-2; D possibly corresponds to TRBD1 (6 bases). This CDR3 contains 15 residues. CDR1 and CDR2 from the germline V gene are MNHNY and SVGAGI (reference sequence). V was trimmed by 4 bases and J by 1 base, leaving 10 bases between them. The CDR3 DNA is TGTGCCAGCAGTTCCCAACAGGGGAACACCGGGGAGCTGTTTTTT. This sequence encodes CASSSQQGNTGELFF.

The V gene is TRBV6-5, the J gene TRBJ1-4; TRBD1 might be the D (5 bases). CDR1 and CDR2 from the germline V gene are MNHEY and SVGAGI. V was clipped by 7 bases and J by 3 bases, with 12 bases between them. The CDR3 extends over 14 amino acids. The CDR3 nucleotides are TGTGCCAGCAAATGGGACCGGGCTAATGAAAAACTGTTTTTT. It translates to CASKWDRANEKLFF.

This chain uses TRBV28 with TRBJ2-3, with D perhaps TRBD2 (5 bases). The germline V and J ends were trimmed by 8 bases and 2 bases, with 14 bases remaining between them. CDR3 length equals 14 residues. Germline V gene data show CDR1 as MDHEN and CDR2 as SYDVKM. In DNA, the CDR3 is TGTGCCAGCGGATTCCCCGGGGACACAGATACGCAGTATTTT. Its translation: CASGFPGDTDTQYF.

J is TRBJ1-3 and V is TRBV13, with no clear D. This CDR3 has 16 amino acids. Trimming cost V 0 bases and J 4 bases, with 13 bases left between them. Germline CDR1 is PRHDT and CDR2 is FYEKMQ (reference sequence). CDR3 coding DNA: TGTGCCAGCAGCTTAGGTTCGGAGGGAAGGGGAAACACCATATATTTT. Translated, it gives CASSLGSEGRGNTIYF.